This T cell receptor beta chain appears in the sequencing data of a study of Ad26.COV2.S vaccination and SARS-CoV-2 variants. Study summary: It was the COV1001 Ad26.COV2.S trial arm that included the donor.

Deletions cut 4 bases from V and 3 bases from J, with 7 bases between. The CDR3 runs to 11 residues. Germline V gene data show CDR1 as SQVTM and CDR2 as ANQGSEA. The assay was immunoSEQ multiplex PCR, and TCRdb's table has in-frame clones only and misses some. The sample has about 350,000 clones; about 85% are singletons. Treatment reported: around 19 received Ad26.COV2.S at low or high dose, single or two shots; 5 received placebo; per-sample allocation not given. Day 63 following the first vaccine or placebo injection was when the samples were taken. A Boston donor was an adult aged 18-55 years. An Ad26 vector that expressed Wuhan-strain SARS-CoV-2 spike constituted the vaccine. General study findings and limits: Substantial breadth in spike-specific CD8+ and CD4+ T cell responses was reportedly seen after vaccination.

This clone was seen just once. The antigen is unknown. This specimen was peripheral blood, taken in a trial of Ad26.COV2.S vaccine versus placebo. The J gene is TRBJ2-7, the V gene TRBV29-1; no clear D. The sequence derives from a person aged 18-65 years who received the Ad26.COV2.S COVID-19 vaccine or a placebo. Written as DNA, the CDR3 is TGCAGCGTTGCGCCAATCTACGAGCAGTACTTC. Translating it yields CSVAPIYEQYF.